The entry below describes one TCR beta chain. TCRdb re-derived calls from the 5' RACE reads in MiXCR, one entry per CDR3 protein. This table holds about 220,000 distinct CDR3 sequences, about a tenth found once. The source of the sample is a study of identical twins. The CDR3 extends over 16 amino acids. Germline V gene lookup returns CDR1 SGHNT and CDR2 YENEEA. Trimming removed 5 bases at V and 2 bases at J, with 19 bases between. This chain connects TRBV11-3 to TRBJ2-7; tentative D call: TRBD2 (5 bases). This sequence was found in a woman in her late teens or twenties in good health. Input material: memory (CD45RO+) T cells sorted from blood. The CDR3 region is CASSPGGLDRAYEQYF. For the CDR3, the DNA is TGTGCCAGCAGCCCAGGAGGTTTGGATCGAGCCTACGAGCAGTACTTC.